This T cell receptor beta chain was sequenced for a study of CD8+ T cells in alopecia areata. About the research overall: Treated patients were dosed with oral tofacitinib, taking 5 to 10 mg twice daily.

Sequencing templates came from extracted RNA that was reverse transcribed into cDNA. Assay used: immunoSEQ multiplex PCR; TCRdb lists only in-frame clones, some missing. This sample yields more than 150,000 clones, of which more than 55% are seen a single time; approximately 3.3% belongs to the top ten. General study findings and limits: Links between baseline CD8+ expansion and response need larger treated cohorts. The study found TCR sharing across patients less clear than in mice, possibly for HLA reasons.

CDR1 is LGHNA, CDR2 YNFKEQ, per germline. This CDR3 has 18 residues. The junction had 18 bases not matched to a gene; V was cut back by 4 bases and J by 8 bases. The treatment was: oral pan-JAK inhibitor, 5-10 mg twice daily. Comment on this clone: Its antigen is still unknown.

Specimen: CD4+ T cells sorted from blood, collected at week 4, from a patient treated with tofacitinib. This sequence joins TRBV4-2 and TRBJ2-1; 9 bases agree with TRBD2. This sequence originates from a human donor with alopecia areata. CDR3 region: CASSLLWRGGVQGHEQFF. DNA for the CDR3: TGTGCCAGCAGCCTGCTATGGCGGGGGGGCGTCCAAGGGCATGAGCAGTTCTTC.